These T cell receptor beta chains were read from a single sample in a study of naive and memory T cell subsets. TCRdb itself ran the UMI-ligation and nested PCR reads through MiXCR, one entry per CDR3 protein. The repertoire consists of 37,000 or so distinct CDR3 sequences, with approximately 10% occurring once and the leading ten covering almost 4%. The starting material was skin, obtained from a tuberculin skin test site. The source of these receptors is an adult in good health. Both conserved end residues are part of each CDR3. Each record gives: clone size, D gene, J gene, V gene, CDR3 protein, CDR3 DNA. The D gene is left open where the match is weak. Only part of the rows carry a size: once, few, many, or a class if the clone is expanded.

size: many
D: NA
J: TRBJ2-7
V: TRBV7-9
CDR3: CASSPATSYEQYF
DNA: TGTGCCAGCAGCCCTGCCACTTCCTACGAGCAGTACTTC

size: few
D: TRBD1
J: TRBJ1-2
V: TRBV27
CDR3: CASSETGEGYTF
DNA: TGTGCCAGCAGTGAGACAGGGGAAGGCTACACCTTC

size: NA
D: NA
J: TRBJ2-3
V: TRBV28
CDR3: CASSFAGQGRGSSTDTQYF
DNA: TGTGCCAGCAGTTTCGCCGGGCAGGGAAGGGGGTCTAGCACAGATACGCAGTATTTT

size: many
D: NA
J: TRBJ2-2
V: TRBV7-7
CDR3: CASSLALGDRELFF
DNA: TGTGCTAGCAGCTTAGCGCTCGGGGACCGGGAGCTGTTTTTT

size: NA
D: TRBD2
J: TRBJ2-4
V: TRBV3-1
CDR3: CASSLIAGGPDKNIQYF
DNA: TGTGCCAGCAGCCTCATAGCGGGAGGGCCGGACAAAAACATTCAGTACTTC

size: NA
D: NA
J: TRBJ1-1
V: TRBV2
CDR3: CASSEQGTRTEAFF
DNA: TGTGCCAGCAGTGAACAGGGGACAAGAACTGAAGCTTTCTTT

size: many
D: TRBD1
J: TRBJ2-7
V: TRBV2
CDR3: CASSDRGVRENSYEQYF
DNA: TGTGCCAGCAGCGACAGGGGGGTCAGAGAGAATTCCTACGAGCAGTACTTC

size: many
D: NA
J: TRBJ1-5
V: TRBV6-1
CDR3: CASTPGGEGNQPQHF
DNA: TGTGCCAGCACCCCTGGGGGAGAAGGCAATCAGCCCCAGCATTTT

size: many
D: NA
J: TRBJ1-2
V: TRBV29-1
CDR3: CSVETNWGGYTF
DNA: TGCAGCGTTGAGACGAATTGGGGGGGCTACACCTTC

size: many
D: NA
J: TRBJ2-3
V: TRBV27
CDR3: CASSPTVRTDTQYF
DNA: TGTGCCAGCAGCCCGACCGTCCGCACAGATACGCAGTATTTT

size: medium-sized
D: NA
J: TRBJ2-6
V: TRBV7-9
CDR3: CASSLRVSGANVLTF
DNA: TGTGCCAGCAGCCTCAGAGTCTCTGGGGCCAACGTCCTGACTTTC

size: many
D: TRBD2
J: TRBJ2-7
V: TRBV20-1
CDR3: CSAPPLALASYEQYF
DNA: TGCAGTGCTCCCCCACTAGCGCTCGCCAGCTACGAGCAGTACTTC

size: few
D: NA
J: TRBJ2-7
V: TRBV20-1
CDR3: CSARTVNPSYEQYF
DNA: TGCAGTGCTAGGACCGTCAACCCCTCCTACGAGCAGTACTTC

size: many
D: TRBD1
J: TRBJ2-3
V: TRBV2
CDR3: CASSVRGRTDTQYF
DNA: TGTGCCAGCAGTGTCAGGGGGCGCACAGATACGCAGTATTTT

size: few
D: TRBD1
J: TRBJ1-5
V: TRBV6-5
CDR3: CASGRQGGGANQPQHF
DNA: TGTGCCAGCGGAAGACAGGGCGGTGGTGCGAATCAGCCCCAGCATTTT

size: once
D: NA
J: TRBJ1-5
V: TRBV30
CDR3: CAWNKGGLNQPQHF
DNA: TGTGCCTGGAACAAGGGGGGGCTTAATCAGCCCCAGCATTTT

size: few
D: TRBD1
J: TRBJ1-2
V: TRBV6-6
CDR3: CASSYGTGVGYTF
DNA: TGTGCCAGCAGTTACGGGACAGGGGTTGGCTACACCTTC

size: NA
D: NA
J: TRBJ2-7
V: TRBV11-2
CDR3: CASSFWGYEQYF
DNA: TGTGCCAGCAGCTTTTGGGGGTACGAGCAGTACTTC

size: few
D: NA
J: TRBJ2-7
V: TRBV21-1
CDR3: CASSSLVTAVGNPEGEQYF
DNA: TGTGCCAGCAGCTCCTTAGTTACTGCAGTCGGGAACCCTGAGGGCGAGCAGTACTTC

size: few
D: TRBD1
J: TRBJ1-3
V: TRBV11-2
CDR3: CASSLGQGLFSSGNTIYF
DNA: TGTGCCAGCAGCCTGGGACAGGGTCTCTTTTCCTCTGGAAACACCATATATTTT

size: NA
D: TRBD1
J: TRBJ2-7
V: TRBV27
CDR3: CASSTKRQGRSYEQYF
DNA: TGTGCCAGCAGTACGAAACGACAGGGGCGATCCTACGAGCAGTACTTC

size: few
D: TRBD1
J: TRBJ2-7
V: TRBV28
CDR3: CASSLGQAYFYEQYF
DNA: TGTGCCAGCAGTTTGGGACAGGCCTACTTTTACGAGCAGTACTTC

size: few
D: TRBD1
J: TRBJ2-7
V: TRBV6-5
CDR3: CASSYSPSGQGGDEQYF
DNA: TGTGCCAGCAGTTACTCGCCCTCGGGACAGGGAGGGGACGAGCAGTACTTC

size: few
D: NA
J: TRBJ1-2
V: TRBV6-5
CDR3: CASSLSGTSLYGYTF
DNA: TGTGCCAGCAGCCTCTCCGGAACGAGCCTCTATGGCTACACCTTC

size: many
D: NA
J: TRBJ2-3
V: TRBV29-1
CDR3: CSVDKQLEGTDTQYF
DNA: TGCAGCGTTGATAAGCAGCTCGAGGGCACAGATACGCAGTATTTT

size: NA
D: NA
J: TRBJ1-5
V: TRBV20-1
CDR3: CSASLGRVGQPQHF
DNA: TGCAGTGCTAGTTTGGGCAGGGTGGGTCAGCCCCAGCATTTT

size: NA
D: TRBD1
J: TRBJ1-2
V: TRBV18
CDR3: CASSPVPPEQGTLNGYTF
DNA: TGTGCCAGCTCACCCGTTCCCCCGGAACAGGGGACGTTGAATGGCTACACCTTC

size: many
D: NA
J: TRBJ2-5
V: TRBV29-1
CDR3: CSVGGIGTRVETQYF
DNA: TGCAGCGTTGGTGGTATAGGGACCCGCGTGGAGACCCAGTACTTC

size: many
D: NA
J: TRBJ1-1
V: TRBV6-5
CDR3: CASSYKTGTEAFF
DNA: TGTGCCAGCAGTTATAAGACAGGCACTGAAGCTTTCTTT